This T cell receptor beta chain was recovered during a study of T cells expressing NK-cell markers (dated by TCRdb to the early 2020s). Study-level background: In sorted CD3+CD56+NKG2C+, CD3+CD56+NKG2C- and CD3+CD56-NKG2C+ T-cell subsets from several donors, TCR beta-chain repertoires were profiled. All eight donors whose samples were sequenced were randomly selected healthy volunteers, three of them men and five women. Among the eight sequenced donors, seven were HCMV-seropositive and one was HCMV-seronegative. Libraries were sequenced as 2 x 150 bp reads on Illumina HiSeq 2000/2500, MiSeq or NextSeq. Study-level results and caveats: In six donors, the dominant CD3+CD56+NKG2C+ clonotypes were found to rank among the top 10 CD8+ clonotypes and to make up roughly 1.0-8% of CD8+ T cells. Those dominant clonotypes were again the most abundant among CD3+CD56-NKG2C+ cells in a few donors, at roughly 25-65%. It remained unclear whether the expanded NKG2C-expressing T cell clones were specific for HCMV antigens.

Notes on this clonotype: Its antigen is unknown.

To determine HCMV serostatus, a commercial ELISA kit was used to detect HCMV-specific IgG in serum. Ficoll density gradient centrifugation was used to isolate peripheral blood mononuclear cells from blood. Inclusive of the bounding cysteine and phenylalanine, the CDR3 is 17 residues long. Only the protein is available. CDR1 is given as MNHEY and CDR2 as SVGAGI, both from the germline V gene. The sample was run on an Illumina HiSeq 2000. TCR beta cDNA libraries were prepared using 5'RACE template switching, which introduced a universal primer site and unique molecular identifiers. Synthesis of cDNA was primed from the TCR beta constant segment and was followed by two consecutive PCR amplification steps. The study's processing was this. MIGEC was used to demultiplex reads and group the reads by UMI, and MiTCR was used to assemble and quantify clonotypes. Only TCR cDNA sequences supported by at least two reads were kept to exclude erroneous sequences. The tcR package was used for downstream repertoire analysis, with clonotypes matched between fractions based on CDR3 nucleotide sequence plus V segment. VDJmatch was used to annotate antigen specificity against VDJdb, with one amino acid substitution allowed in CDR3. Through TCRdb reprocessing, the reads give one entry per CDR3 protein sequence; DNA is omitted. Clone size and V and J calls follow TCRdb, not the original study. This sample's table lists about 260,000 distinct CDR3 sequences. The ten largest clonotypes hold 0.39% of the sample.

Here the chain combines TRBV6-5 and TRBJ2-1; TCRdb lists TRBD2, though no DNA is available to test this call. Sequencing was carried out using blood T cells: a sorted CD56 or NKG2C T cell subset, CD4+ or CD8+ T cells, or bulk PBMC T cells (not recorded which). The receptor's source is a man aged 18 to 29 in good health. Donor details come from another sample of the same person, matched by shared clones. The CDR3: CASHGTSGRASYNEQFF.